This is a list of T cell receptor beta chains from one sample in a study of blood T cell repertoires in COVID-19. Method: immunoSEQ multiplex PCR; TCRdb's copy keeps in-frame clones and lacks some. The sample carries about 130,000 clones, about 90% recorded once. Sequencing used peripheral blood. These TCRs come from an older woman with acute or convalescent COVID-19. Both conserved end residues are part of each CDR3. Fields, in order: CDR3 length, D gene, V gene, J gene, CDR3 protein. The D gene is left open where the match is weak.

16	TRBD1	TRBV7-8	TRBJ2-2	CASSQQGSGTTGELFF
10	TRBD1	TRBV19	TRBJ1-1	CASGQGGAFF
14	TRBD2	TRBV24-1	TRBJ2-7	CATSEGGFRYEQYF
17	TRBD2	TRBV28	TRBJ2-3	CASSSNSGLAFTDTQYF
14	NA	TRBV5-1	TRBJ2-2	CASSLDKGAGELFF
14	TRBD2	TRBV5-1	TRBJ2-2	CASIPLAGVGELFF
13	NA	TRBV24-1	TRBJ2-3	CATTSDFGDTQYF
14	NA	TRBV27	TRBJ1-2	CASSPSSEQFGYTF
13	TRBD1	TRBV11-2	TRBJ1-1	CASSLADRGEAFF
12	NA	TRBV27	TRBJ1-1	CASGRQTGEAFF
13	NA	TRBV6-5	TRBJ2-2	CASSGSRTGELFF
20	TRBD2	TRBV19	TRBJ2-6	CASSISGGLAGQISFNVLTF